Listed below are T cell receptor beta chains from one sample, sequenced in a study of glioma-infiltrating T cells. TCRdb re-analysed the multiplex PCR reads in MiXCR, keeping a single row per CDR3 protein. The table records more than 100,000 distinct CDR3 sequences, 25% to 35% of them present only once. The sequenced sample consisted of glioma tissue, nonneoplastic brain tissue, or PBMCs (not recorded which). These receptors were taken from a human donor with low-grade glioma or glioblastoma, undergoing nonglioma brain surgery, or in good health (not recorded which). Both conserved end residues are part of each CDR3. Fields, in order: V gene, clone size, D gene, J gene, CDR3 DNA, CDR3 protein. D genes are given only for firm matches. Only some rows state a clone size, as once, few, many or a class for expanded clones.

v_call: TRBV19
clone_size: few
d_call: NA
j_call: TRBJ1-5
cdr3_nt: TGTGCCAGTAGTATAACCCGAGACGGGGGTACCAATCAGCCCCAGCATTTT
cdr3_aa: CASSITRDGGTNQPQHF

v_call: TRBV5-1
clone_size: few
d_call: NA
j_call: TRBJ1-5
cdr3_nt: TGCGCCAGCAGCTTTTATAGCAATCAGCCCCAGCATTTT
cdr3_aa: CASSFYSNQPQHF

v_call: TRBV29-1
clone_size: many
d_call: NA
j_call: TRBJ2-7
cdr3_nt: TGCAGCGTTGAAGACCTCGGGGCAGTGCAGTACTTC
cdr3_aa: CSVEDLGAVQYF

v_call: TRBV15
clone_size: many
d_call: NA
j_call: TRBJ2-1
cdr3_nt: TGTGCCACCAGCGCCAGTCGGACAGTTATTTTTGAGCAGTTCTTC
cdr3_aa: CATSASRTVIFEQFF

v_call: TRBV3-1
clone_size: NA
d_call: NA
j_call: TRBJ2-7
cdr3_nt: TGTGCCAGCAGCCGGGCGGGGAGGAGCTCCTACGAGCAGTACTTC
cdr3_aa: CASSRAGRSSYEQYF

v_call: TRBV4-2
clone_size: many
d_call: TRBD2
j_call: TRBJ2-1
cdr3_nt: TGTGCCAGCAGCTTCACTAGCGGGGGTAACAATGAGCAGTTCTTC
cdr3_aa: CASSFTSGGNNEQFF

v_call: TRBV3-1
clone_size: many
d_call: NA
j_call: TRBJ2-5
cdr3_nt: TGTGCCAGCAGCGCAACCATCAGGGGAAAAGAGACCCAGTACTTC
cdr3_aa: CASSATIRGKETQYF

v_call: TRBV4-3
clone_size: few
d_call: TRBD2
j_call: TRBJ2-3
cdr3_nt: TGCGCCAGCAGCCAAGAAGGAAGCGGGGGGGCAGATACGCAGTATTTT
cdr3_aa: CASSQEGSGGADTQYF

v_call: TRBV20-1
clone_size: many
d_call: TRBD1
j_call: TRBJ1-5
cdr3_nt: TGCAGTGCTAGAGACCTCCGGGGGACAGGGAACAATCAGCCCCAGCATTTT
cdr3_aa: CSARDLRGTGNNQPQHF

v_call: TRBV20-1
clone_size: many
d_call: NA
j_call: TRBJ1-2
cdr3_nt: TGCAGTGCTCCTAGGAGGGACTATGGCTACACCTTC
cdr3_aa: CSAPRRDYGYTF

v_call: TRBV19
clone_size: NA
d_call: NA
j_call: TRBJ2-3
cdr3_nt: TGTGCCAGCAGCAGGGGCCAGCTCACAGATACGCAGTATTTT
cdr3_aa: CASSRGQLTDTQYF

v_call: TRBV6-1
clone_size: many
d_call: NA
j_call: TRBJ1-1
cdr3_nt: TGTGCCAGCAGGACTCCCCCTATTGAAGCTTTCTTT
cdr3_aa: CASRTPPIEAFF

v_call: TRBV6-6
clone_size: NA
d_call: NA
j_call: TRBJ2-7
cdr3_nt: TGTGCCAGCAGTTACTGGGGCCTTAGCTCCTACGAGCAGTACTTC
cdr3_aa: CASSYWGLSSYEQYF

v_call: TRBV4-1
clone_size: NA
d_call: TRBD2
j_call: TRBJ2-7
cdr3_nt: TGCGCCAGCAGCCCGACTAGCGGCTACGAAAAGTACTTC
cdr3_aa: CASSPTSGYEKYF

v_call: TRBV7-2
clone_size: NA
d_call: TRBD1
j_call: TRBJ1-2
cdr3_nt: TGTGCCAGCAGCGAGCAGGGGGCGTTTGGCTACACCTTC
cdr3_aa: CASSEQGAFGYTF

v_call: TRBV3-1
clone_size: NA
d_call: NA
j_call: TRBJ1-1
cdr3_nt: TGTGCCAGCAGCCAACGTGGGCGGAAGGGTGGAGCTTTCTTT
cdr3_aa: CASSQRGRKGGAFF

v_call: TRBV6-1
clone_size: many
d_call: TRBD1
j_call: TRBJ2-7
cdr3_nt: TGTGCCAGCAGGCGTGGACAGGGGGTCTACGAGCAGTACTTC
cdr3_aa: CASRRGQGVYEQYF

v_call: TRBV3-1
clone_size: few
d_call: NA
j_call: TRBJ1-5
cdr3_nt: TGTGCCAGCAGCCAAGGGTATGGGGATCAGCCCCAGCATTTT
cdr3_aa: CASSQGYGDQPQHF

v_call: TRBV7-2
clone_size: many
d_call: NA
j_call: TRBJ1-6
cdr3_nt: TGTGCCAGCAGCAACCCTTATAATTCACCCCTCCACTTT
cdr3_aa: CASSNPYNSPLHF

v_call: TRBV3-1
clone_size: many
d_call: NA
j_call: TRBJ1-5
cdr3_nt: TGTGCCAGCAGCCAAGATATGGGAGACGGGAATAGCAATCAGCCCCAGCATTTT
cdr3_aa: CASSQDMGDGNSNQPQHF

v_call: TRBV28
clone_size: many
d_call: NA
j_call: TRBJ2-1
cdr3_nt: TGTGCCAGCAGTTTCAGCGGCCTTAGCTCCTACAATGAGCAGTTCTTC
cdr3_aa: CASSFSGLSSYNEQFF

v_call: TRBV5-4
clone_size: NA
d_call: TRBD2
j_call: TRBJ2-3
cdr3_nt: TGTGCCAGCAGCCCGGGACTAGCGGGGGACCAAGATACGCAGTATTTT
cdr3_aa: CASSPGLAGDQDTQYF

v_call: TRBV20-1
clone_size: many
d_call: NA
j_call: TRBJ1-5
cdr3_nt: TGCAGTGCTATATTTAGGTCAGGCCAGCCCCAGCATTTT
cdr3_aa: CSAIFRSGQPQHF

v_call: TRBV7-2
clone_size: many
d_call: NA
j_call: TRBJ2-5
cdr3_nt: TGTGCCAGCAGCCAACAGGGAGTTTACCAAGAGACCCAGTACTTC
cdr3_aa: CASSQQGVYQETQYF

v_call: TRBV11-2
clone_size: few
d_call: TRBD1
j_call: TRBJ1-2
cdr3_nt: TGTGCCAGCAGCCCGGGACAGGGGATCTATGGCTACACCTTC
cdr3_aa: CASSPGQGIYGYTF

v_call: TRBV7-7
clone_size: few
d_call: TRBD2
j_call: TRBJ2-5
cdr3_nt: TGTGCTAGCAGCTTCAGCGGGACGACAAAAGAGACCCAGTACTTC
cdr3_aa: CASSFSGTTKETQYF

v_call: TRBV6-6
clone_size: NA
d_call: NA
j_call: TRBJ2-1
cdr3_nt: TGTGCAAGCAGTTTATCCTTCGGAGAGACCCAGTTATTC
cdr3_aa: CASSLSFGETQLF

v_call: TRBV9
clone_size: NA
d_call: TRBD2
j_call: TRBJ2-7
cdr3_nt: TGTGCCAGCAGCACCAGATCTAGCGGGGGGCCCTACGAGCAGTACTTC
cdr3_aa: CASSTRSSGGPYEQYF

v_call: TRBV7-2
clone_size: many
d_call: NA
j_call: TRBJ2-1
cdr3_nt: TGTGCCAGCAGCTTAGCCGGGGCTCTTTACAATGAGCAGTTCTTC
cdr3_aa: CASSLAGALYNEQFF

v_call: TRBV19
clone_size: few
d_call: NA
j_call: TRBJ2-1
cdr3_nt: TGTGCCAGTAGTAAGACTAGTGGCTCCTACAATGAGCAGTTCTTC
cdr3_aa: CASSKTSGSYNEQFF

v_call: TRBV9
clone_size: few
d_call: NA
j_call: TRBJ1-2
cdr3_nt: TGTGCCAGCAGCAACGGCCTTCCGGGGGGCTACACCTTC
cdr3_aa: CASSNGLPGGYTF

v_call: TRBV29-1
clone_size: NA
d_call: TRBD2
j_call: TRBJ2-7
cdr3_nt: TGCAGCGTTGAGGGGCTAGCGGGGGGAGGGCAGTACTTC
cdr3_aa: CSVEGLAGGGQYF

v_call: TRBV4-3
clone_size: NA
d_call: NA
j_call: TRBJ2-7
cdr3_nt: TGCGCCAGCAGCCGCGAAACAGGGAATTGCGAGCAGTACTTC
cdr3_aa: CASSRETGNCEQYF

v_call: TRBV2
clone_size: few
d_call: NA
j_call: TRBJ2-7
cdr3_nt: TGTGCCAGCAGTCTCGCGTTTTTTGTTGGTCGGAACTACGAGCAGTACTTC
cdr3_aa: CASSLAFFVGRNYEQYF

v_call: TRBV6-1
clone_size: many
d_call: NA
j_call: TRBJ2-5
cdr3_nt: TGTGCCAGCAGGAGCCAATCGGGCCGGTCTCTCGTCTTC
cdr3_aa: CASRSQSGRSLVF

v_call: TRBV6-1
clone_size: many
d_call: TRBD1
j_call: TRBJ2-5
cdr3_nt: TGTGCCAGCGGGACAGGGGTTTGGGGCCAAGAGACCCAGTACTTC
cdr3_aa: CASGTGVWGQETQYF

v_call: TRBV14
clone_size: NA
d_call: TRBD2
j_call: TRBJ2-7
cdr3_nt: TGTGCCAGCAGCCAAGGGTCACTAGCGCTCTCCTACGAGCAGTACTTC
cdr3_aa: CASSQGSLALSYEQYF

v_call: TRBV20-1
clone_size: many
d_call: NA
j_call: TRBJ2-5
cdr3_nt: TGCAGTGCTAGTAGGCGGGGGCCGACGTTACAAGAGACCCAGTACTTC
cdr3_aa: CSASRRGPTLQETQYF

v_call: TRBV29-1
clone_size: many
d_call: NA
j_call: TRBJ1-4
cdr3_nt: TGCAGCGTTGTTTGGCAGGGAGGTGAAAAACTGTTTTTT
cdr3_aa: CSVVWQGGEKLFF

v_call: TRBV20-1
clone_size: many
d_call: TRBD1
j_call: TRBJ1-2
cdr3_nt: TGCAGTGCTAGAGATCTTTGGACAGGAGGCTACACCTTC
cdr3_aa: CSARDLWTGGYTF

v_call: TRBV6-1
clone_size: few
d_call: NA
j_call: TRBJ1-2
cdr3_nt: TGTGCCAGCTCGGAGACAGTAGGGAGGGACTACACCTTC
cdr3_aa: CASSETVGRDYTF

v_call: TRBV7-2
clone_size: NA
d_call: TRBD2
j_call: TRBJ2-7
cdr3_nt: TGTGCCAGCAGCACACTAGCGGGCGATGTGAGCTCCTACGAGCAGTACTTC
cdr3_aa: CASSTLAGDVSSYEQYF

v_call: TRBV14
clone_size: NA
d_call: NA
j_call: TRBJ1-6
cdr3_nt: TGTGCCAGCAGCCCATTCGGGGGTGGATCACCCCTCCACTTT
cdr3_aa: CASSPFGGGSPLHF

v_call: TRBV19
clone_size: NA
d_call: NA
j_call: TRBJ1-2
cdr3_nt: TGTGCCAGTACCGTAGGGACAACGTATGGCTACACCTTC
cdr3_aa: CASTVGTTYGYTF

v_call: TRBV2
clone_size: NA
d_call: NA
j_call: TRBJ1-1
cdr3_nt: TGTGCCAGCAGTGAGATGGAGAACACTGAAGCTTTCTTT
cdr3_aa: CASSEMENTEAFF

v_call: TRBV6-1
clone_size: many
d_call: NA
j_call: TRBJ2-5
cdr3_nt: TGTGCCAGCAGATTTTTCGGGGTGGGACAAGAGACCCAGTACTTC
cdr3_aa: CASRFFGVGQETQYF

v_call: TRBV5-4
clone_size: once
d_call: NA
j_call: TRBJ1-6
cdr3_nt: TGTGCCAGCAGCTTGGAGTCAGACCCTTCTCTCTCACCCCTCCACTTT
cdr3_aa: CASSLESDPSLSPLHF

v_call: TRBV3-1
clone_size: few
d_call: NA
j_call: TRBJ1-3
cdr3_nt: TGTGCCAGCAGCCCGACGGTCGAAAACACCATATATTTT
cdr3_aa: CASSPTVENTIYF

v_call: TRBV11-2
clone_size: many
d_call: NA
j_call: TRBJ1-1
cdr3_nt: TGTGCCAGCAGCTTAGATGGGGCAGGGTTCGGGACTGAAGCTTTCTTT
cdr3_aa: CASSLDGAGFGTEAFF

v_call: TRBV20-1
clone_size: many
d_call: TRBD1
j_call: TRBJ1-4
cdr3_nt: TGCAGTGCTTCCCGACAGGGATTGCTCGGAAAACTGTTTTTT
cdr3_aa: CSASRQGLLGKLFF

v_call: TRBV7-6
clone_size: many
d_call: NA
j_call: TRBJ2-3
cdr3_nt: TGTGCCAGCAGCTTGAGGGAAACAGATACGCAGTATTTT
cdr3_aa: CASSLRETDTQYF

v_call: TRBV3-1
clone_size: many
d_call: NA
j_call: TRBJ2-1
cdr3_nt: TGTGCCAGCAGCCACCGCACAGGATCGATATACAATGAGCAGTTCTTC
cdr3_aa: CASSHRTGSIYNEQFF

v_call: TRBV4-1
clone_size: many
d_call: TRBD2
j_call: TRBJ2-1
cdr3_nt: TGCGCCAGCAGCCAAGGGACTAGCGAGTACAATGAGCAGTTCTTC
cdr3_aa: CASSQGTSEYNEQFF

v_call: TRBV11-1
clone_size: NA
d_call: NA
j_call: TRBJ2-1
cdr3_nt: TGTGCCAGCAGCTTAGCGCAGGCCACCTACAATGAGCAGTTCTTC
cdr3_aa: CASSLAQATYNEQFF

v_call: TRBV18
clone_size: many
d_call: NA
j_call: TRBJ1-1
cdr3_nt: TGTGCCAGCTCATTTCTAGAGAACACTGAAGCTTTCTTT
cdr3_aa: CASSFLENTEAFF

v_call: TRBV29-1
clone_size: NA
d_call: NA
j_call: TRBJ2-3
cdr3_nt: TGCAGCCTCAAAGCGGCAGGGACTACAGATACGCAGTATTTT
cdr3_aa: CSLKAAGTTDTQYF

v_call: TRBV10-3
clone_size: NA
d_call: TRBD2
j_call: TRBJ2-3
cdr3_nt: TGTGCAATCAGCGATGGACTAGCGGGGGGACCAGATACGCAGTATTTT
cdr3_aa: CAISDGLAGGPDTQYF